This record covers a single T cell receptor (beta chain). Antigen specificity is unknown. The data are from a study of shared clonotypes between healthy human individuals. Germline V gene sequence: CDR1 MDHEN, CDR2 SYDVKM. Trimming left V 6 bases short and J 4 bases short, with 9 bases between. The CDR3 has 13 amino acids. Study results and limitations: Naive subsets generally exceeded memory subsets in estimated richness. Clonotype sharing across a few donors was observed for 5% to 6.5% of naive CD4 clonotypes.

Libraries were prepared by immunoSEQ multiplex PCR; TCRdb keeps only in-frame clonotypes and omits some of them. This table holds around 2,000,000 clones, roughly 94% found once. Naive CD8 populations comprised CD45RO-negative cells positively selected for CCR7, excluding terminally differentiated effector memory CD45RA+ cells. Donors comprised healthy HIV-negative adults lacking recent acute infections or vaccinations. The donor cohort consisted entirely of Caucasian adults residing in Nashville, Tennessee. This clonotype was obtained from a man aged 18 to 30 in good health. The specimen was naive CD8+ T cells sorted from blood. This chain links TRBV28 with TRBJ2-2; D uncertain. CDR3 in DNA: TGTGCCAGCAGGGGCCCGTTCACCGGGGAGCTGTTTTTT. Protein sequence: CASRGPFTGELFF.